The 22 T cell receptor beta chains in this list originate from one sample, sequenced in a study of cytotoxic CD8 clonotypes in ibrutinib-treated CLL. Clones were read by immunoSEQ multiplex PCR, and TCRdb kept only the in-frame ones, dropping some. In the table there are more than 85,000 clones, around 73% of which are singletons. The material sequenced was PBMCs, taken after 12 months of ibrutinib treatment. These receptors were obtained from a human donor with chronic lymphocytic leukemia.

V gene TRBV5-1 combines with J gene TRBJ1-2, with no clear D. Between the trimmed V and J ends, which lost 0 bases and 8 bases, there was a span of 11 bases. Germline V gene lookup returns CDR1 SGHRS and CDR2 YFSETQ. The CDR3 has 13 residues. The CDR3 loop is CASSLAGYSGYTF. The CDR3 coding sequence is TGCGCCAGCAGCTTGGCGGGATACTCGGGCTACACCTTC. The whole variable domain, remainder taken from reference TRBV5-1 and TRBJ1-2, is KAGVTQTPRYLIKTRGQQVTLSCSPISGHRSVSWYQQTPGQGLQFLFEYFSETQRNKGNFPGRFSGRQFSNSRSEMNVSTLELGDSALYLCASSLAGYSGYTFGSGTRLTVV.

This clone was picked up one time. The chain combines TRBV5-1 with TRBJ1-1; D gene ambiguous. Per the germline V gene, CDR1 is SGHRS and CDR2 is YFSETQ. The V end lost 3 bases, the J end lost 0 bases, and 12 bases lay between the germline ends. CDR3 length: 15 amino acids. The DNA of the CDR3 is TGCGCCAGCAGCTCTTTGACCGGGATGAACACTGAAGCTTTCTTT. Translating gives CASSSLTGMNTEAFF.

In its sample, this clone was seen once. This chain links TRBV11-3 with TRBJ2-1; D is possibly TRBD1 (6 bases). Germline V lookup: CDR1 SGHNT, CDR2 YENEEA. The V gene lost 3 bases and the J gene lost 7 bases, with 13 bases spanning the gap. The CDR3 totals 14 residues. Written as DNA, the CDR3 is TGTGCCAGCAGCTTCCGACAGGTTGGGAATGAGCAGTTCTTC. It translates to CASSFRQVGNEQFF.

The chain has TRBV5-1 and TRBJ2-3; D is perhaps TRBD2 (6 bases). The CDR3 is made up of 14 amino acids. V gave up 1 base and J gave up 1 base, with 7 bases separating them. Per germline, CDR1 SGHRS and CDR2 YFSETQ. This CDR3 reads CASSLIAGTDTQYF. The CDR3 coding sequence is TGCGCCAGCAGCTTGATAGCGGGCACAGATACGCAGTATTTT.

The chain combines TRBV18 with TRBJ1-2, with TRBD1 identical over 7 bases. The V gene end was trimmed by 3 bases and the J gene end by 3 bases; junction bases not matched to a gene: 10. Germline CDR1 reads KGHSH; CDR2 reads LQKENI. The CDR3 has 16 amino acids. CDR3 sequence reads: CASSPVRDSVHYGYTF. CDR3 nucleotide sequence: TGTGCCAGCTCACCGGTGCGGGACAGCGTGCACTATGGCTACACCTTC.

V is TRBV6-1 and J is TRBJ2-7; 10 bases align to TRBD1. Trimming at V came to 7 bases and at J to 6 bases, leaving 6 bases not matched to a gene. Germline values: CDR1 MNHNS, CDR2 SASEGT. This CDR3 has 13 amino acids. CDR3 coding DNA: TGTGCCAGCAAACCGGGACAGGGGACCGAGCAGTACTTC. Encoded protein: CASKPGQGTEQYF.

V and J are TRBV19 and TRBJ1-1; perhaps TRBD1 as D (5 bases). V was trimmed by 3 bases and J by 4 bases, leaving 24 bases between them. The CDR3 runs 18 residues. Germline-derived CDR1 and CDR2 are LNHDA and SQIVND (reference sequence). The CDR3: CASSIDTPGRVFFTEAFF. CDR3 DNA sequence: TGTGCCAGTAGTATCGACACGCCTGGCAGGGTATTCTTCACTGAAGCTTTCTTT.

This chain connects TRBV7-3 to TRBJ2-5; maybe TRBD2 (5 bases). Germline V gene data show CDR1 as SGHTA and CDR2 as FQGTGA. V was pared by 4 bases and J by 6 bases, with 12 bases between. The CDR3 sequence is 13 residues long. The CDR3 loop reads CASSSDFSQTQYF. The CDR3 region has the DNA TGTGCCAGCAGCTCGGACTTCAGTCAGACCCAGTACTTC.

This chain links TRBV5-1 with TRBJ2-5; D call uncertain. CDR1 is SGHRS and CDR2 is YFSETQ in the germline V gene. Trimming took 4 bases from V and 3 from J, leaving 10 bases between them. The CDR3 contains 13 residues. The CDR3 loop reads CASSLTSEETQYF. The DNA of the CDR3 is TGCGCCAGCAGCCTGACGAGCGAAGAGACCCAGTACTTC.

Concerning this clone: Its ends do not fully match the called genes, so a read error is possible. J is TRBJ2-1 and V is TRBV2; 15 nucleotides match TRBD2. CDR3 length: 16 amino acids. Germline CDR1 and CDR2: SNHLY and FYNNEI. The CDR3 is CASNEGLAGGRSEQFF. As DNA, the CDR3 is TGTGCCAGCAATGAAGGACTAGCGGGGGGGCGGAGTGAGCAGTTCTTC.

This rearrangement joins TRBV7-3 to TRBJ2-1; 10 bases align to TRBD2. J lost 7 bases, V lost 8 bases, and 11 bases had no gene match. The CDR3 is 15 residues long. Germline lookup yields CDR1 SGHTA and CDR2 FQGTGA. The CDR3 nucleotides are TGTGCCAGCGACTTAAAACTAGCGGGGAGAAATGAGCAGTTCTTC. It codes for CASDLKLAGRNEQFF.

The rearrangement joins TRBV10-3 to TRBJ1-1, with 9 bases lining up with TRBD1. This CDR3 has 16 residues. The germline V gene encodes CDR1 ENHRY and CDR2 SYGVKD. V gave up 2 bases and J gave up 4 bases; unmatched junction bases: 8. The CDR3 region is CAISEMAATGGTEAFF. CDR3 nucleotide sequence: TGTGCCATCAGTGAGATGGCCGCGACAGGGGGCACTGAAGCTTTCTTT.

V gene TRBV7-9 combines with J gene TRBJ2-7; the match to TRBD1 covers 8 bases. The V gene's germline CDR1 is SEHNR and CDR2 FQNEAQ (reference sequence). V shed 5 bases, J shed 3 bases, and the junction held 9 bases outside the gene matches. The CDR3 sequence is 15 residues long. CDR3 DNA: TGTGCCAGCAGCCAGATTCGGACAGGGAGCTACGAGCAGTACTTC. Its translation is CASSQIRTGSYEQYF.

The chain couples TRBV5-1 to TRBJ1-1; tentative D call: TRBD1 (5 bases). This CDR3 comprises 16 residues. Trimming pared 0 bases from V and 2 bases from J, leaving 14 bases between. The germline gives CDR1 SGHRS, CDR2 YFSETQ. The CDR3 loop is CASSLGGAGYNTEAFF. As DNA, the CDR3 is TGCGCCAGCAGCTTGGGCGGGGCAGGGTATAACACTGAAGCTTTCTTT.

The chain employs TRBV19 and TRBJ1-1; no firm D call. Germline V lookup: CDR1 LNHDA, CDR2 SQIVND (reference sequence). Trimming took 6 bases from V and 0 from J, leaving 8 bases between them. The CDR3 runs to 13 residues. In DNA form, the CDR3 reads TGTGCCAGTAGACATACAGTGAACACTGAAGCTTTCTTT. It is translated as CASRHTVNTEAFF.

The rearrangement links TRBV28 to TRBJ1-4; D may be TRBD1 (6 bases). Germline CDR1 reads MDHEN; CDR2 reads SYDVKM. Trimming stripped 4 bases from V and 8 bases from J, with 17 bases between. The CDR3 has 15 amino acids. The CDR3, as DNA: TGTGCCAGCAGTTCCCAGACAGGCTTTAGGGAAAAACTGTTTTTT. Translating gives CASSSQTGFREKLFF.

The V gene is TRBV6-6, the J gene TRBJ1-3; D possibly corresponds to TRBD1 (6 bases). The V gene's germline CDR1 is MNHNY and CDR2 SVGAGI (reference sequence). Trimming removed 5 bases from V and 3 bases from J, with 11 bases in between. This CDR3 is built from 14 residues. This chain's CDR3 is CASSQQGGGNTIYF. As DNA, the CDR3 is TGTGCCAGCAGTCAACAGGGAGGTGGAAACACCATATATTTT.

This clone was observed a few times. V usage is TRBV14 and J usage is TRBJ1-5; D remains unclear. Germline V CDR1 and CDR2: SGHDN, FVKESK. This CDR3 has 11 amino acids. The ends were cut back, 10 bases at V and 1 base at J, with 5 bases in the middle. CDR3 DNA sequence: TGTGCCATCCCAAGCAATCAGCCCCAGCATTTT. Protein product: CAIPSNQPQHF. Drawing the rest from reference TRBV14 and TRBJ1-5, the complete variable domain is EAGVTQFPSHSVIEKGQTVTLRCDPISGHDNLYWYRRVMGKEIKFLLHFVKESKQDESGMPNNRFLAERTGGTYSTLKVQPAELEDSGVYFCAIPSNQPQHFGDGTRLSIL.

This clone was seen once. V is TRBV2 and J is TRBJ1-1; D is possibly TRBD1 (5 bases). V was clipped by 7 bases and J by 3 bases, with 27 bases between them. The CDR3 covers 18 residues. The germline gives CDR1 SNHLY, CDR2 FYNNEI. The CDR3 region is CASTDKSEPWPRDTEAFF. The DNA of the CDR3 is TGTGCCAGCACGGACAAGTCCGAACCGTGGCCAAGGGACACTGAAGCTTTCTTT.

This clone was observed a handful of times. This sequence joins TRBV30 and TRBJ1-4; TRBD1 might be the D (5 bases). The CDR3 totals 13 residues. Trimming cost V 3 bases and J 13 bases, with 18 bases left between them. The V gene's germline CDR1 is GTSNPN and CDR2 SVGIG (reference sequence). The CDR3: CAWSLWDGLGLFF. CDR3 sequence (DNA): TGTGCCTGGAGCCTTTGGGACGGCTTGGGACTGTTTTTT.

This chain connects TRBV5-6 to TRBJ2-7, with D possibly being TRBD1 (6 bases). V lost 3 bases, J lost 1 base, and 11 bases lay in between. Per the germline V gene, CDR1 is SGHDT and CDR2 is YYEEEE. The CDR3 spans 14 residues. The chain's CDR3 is CASSSAGASYEQYF. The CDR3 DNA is TGTGCCAGCAGCTCTGCAGGGGCGTCCTACGAGCAGTACTTC.

The CDR3 region is CASSPVDRVRDQPQHF. The CDR3 DNA reads TGTGCCAGCTCACCAGTGGACAGGGTCAGGGATCAGCCCCAGCATTTT. The chain joins TRBV18 to TRBJ1-5; TRBD1 matches at 8 bases. The ends lost 2 bases at V and 5 bases at J; junction bases unmatched: 8. Germline CDR1 and CDR2: KGHSH and LQKENI. The CDR3 sequence is 16 residues long.